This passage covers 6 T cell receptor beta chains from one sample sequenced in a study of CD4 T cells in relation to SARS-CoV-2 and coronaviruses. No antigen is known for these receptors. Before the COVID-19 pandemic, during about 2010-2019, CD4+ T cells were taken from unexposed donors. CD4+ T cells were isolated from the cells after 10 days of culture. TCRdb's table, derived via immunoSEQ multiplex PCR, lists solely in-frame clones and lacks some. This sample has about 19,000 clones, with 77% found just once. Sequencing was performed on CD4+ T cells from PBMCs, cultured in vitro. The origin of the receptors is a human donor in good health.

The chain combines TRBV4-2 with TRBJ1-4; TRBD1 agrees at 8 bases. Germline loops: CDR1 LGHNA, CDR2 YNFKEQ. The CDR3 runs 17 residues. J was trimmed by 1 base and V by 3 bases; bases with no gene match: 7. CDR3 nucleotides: TGTGCCAGCAGCCACCTCAGGGGGCAGGGAACTAATGAAAAACTGTTTTTT. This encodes CASSHLRGQGTNEKLFF.

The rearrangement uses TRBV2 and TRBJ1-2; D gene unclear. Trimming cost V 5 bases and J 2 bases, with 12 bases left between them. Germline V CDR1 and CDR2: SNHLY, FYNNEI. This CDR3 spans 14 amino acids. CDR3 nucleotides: TGTGCCAGCAGTTCAGAACGCCCCAACTATGGCTACACCTTC. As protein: CASSSERPNYGYTF.

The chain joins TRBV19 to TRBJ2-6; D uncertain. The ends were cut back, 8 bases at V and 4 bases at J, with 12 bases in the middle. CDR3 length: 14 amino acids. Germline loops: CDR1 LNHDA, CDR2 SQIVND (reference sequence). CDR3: CASCVGPGANVLTF. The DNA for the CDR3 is TGTGCCAGTTGCGTCGGCCCCGGGGCCAACGTCCTGACTTTC.

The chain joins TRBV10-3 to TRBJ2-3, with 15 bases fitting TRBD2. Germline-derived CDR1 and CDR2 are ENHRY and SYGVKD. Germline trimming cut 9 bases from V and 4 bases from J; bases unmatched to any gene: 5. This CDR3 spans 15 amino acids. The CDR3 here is CAIGTSGRSPDTQYF. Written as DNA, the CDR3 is TGTGCCATAGGGACTAGCGGGAGGAGCCCAGATACGCAGTATTTT.

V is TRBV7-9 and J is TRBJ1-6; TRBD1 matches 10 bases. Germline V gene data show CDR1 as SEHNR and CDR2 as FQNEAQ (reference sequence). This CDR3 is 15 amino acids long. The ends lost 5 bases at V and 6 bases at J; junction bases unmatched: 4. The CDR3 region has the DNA TGTGCCAGCAGCCTCGGGACAGGGGCTAATTCACCCCTCCACTTT. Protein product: CASSLGTGANSPLHF.

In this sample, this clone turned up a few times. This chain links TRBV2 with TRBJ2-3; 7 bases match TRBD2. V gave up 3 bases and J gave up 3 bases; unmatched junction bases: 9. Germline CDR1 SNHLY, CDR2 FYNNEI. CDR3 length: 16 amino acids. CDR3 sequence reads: CASSDQTSSGTDTQYF. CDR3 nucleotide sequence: TGTGCCAGCAGTGATCAGACTAGCTCGGGGACAGATACGCAGTATTTT.